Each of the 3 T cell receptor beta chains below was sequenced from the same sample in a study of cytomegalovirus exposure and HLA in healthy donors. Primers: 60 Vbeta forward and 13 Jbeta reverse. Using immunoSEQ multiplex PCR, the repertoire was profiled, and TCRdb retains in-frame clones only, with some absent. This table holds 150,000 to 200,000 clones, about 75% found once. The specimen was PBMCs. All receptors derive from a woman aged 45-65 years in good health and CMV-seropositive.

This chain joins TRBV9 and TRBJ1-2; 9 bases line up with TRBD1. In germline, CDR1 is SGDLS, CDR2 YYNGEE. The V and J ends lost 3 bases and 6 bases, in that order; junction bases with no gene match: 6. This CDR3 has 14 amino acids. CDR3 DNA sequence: TGTGCCAGCAGCGCCCTCGGGACAGGGAATGGCTACACCTTC. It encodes CASSALGTGNGYTF. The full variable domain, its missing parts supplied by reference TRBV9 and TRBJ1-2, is DSGVTQTPKHLITATGQRVTLRCSPRSGDLSVYWYQQSLDQGLQFLIQYYNGEERAKGNILERFSAQQFPDLHSELNLSSLELGDSALYFCASSALGTGNGYTFGSGTRLTVV.

The CDR3 loop reads CASSPSGVVRGKSYTF. The CDR3 DNA reads as TGCGCCAGCAGCCCGAGTGGTGTTGTCAGGGGAAAAAGCTACACCTTC. This rearrangement joins TRBV5-1 to TRBJ1-2; a possible D gene is TRBD1 (6 bases). The length of the CDR3 is 16 residues. Trimming pared 4 bases from V and 9 bases from J, leaving 25 bases between. The germline CDR1 and CDR2 sequences are SGHRS and YFSETQ.

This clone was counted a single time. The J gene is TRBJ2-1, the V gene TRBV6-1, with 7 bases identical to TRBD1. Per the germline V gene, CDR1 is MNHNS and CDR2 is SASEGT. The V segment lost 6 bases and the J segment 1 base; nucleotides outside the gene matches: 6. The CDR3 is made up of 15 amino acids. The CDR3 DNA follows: TGTGCCAGCAGAGAGGGACAGACGTCCTACAATGAGCAGTTCTTC. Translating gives CASREGQTSYNEQFF.